These T cell receptor beta chains were read from a single sample in a study of T cells in Graves' hyperthyroidism and ophthalmopathy. From the multiplex PCR reads, TCRdb called clonotypes with MiXCR, one entry per CDR3 protein. Seen here are 400,000 to 550,000 distinct CDR3 sequences, roughly 14% observed once, and the top ten hold 15% to 20%. The sequencing sample was made of blood. The receptors originated from a woman aged 18-35 years with Graves' hyperthyroidism. The CDR3 runs from the conserved cysteine through the conserved F or W. The order of the fields is J gene, clone size, V gene, D gene, CDR3 length, CDR3 protein, CDR3 DNA. D genes are given only for firm matches. Rows give clone size only sometimes, using once, few, many, or a class for an expanded clone.

TRBJ1-1	many	TRBV11-3	NA	15	CASSLLQNQGAEAFF	TGTGCCAGCAGCTTACTTCAAAACCAGGGAGCTGAAGCTTTCTTT
TRBJ2-3	many	TRBV28	NA	14	CASSVTEGRDTQYF	TGTGCCAGCAGTGTAACGGAGGGCCGGGATACGCAGTATTTT
TRBJ2-5	many	TRBV7-8	NA	14	CASSPPGTQETQYF	TGTGCCAGCAGTCCCCCCGGGACACAAGAGACCCAGTACTTC
TRBJ1-5	NA	TRBV5-1	NA	16	CASTPGGSEGNQPQHF	TGCGCCAGCACCCCCGGTGGGTCGGAGGGCAATCAGCCCCAGCATTTT
TRBJ2-2	many	TRBV14	TRBD1	17	CASSQYTGTGITGELFF	TGTGCCAGCAGCCAATACACCGGGACAGGGATCACCGGGGAGCTGTTTTTT
TRBJ1-1	NA	TRBV11-3	NA	14	CASSVRGGNTEAFF	TGTGCCAGCAGCGTAAGGGGGGGGAACACTGAAGCTTTCTTT
TRBJ2-3	few	TRBV4-1	TRBD2	15	CASSHTGGETDTQYF	TGCGCCAGCAGCCATACGGGGGGGGAGACAGATACGCAGTATTTT
TRBJ1-2	many	TRBV11-2	TRBD1	13	CASSPITGGGYTF	TGTGCCAGCAGCCCGATAACAGGGGGTGGCTACACCTTC
TRBJ1-2	many	TRBV11-2	NA	15	CASSLVTGTNYGYTF	TGTGCCAGCAGCTTAGTTACAGGGACTAACTATGGCTACACCTTC
TRBJ2-7	few	TRBV2	NA	15	CATRGGGGANHEQYF	TGTGCCACCCGAGGGGGGGGGGGAGCGAACCACGAGCAGTACTTC
TRBJ2-7	many	TRBV20-1	NA	14	CSAFAASHSYEQYF	TGCAGTGCCTTTGCCGCTAGTCACTCCTACGAGCAGTACTTC
TRBJ2-1	many	TRBV12-3/TRBV12-4	NA	12	CASSFGGNEQFF	TGTGCCAGCAGCTTTGGGGGCAATGAGCAGTTCTTC
TRBJ1-2	NA	TRBV15	NA	15	CATSRTDLGNYGYTF	TGTGCCACCAGCAGAACGGATCTGGGTAACTATGGCTACACCTTC
TRBJ2-7	few	TRBV20-1	TRBD2	15	CSASTSETSRYEQYF	TGCAGTGCTAGCACCTCCGAGACTAGCCGCTACGAGCAGTACTTC
TRBJ2-2	many	TRBV6-1	NA	15	CASSSRTTYTGELFF	TGTGCCAGCAGTTCCCGGACTACCTACACCGGGGAGCTGTTTTTT
TRBJ1-1	many	TRBV2	NA	9	CASGGEAFF	TGTGCCAGCGGGGGTGAAGCTTTCTTT
TRBJ1-1	many	TRBV2	NA	11	CASSGSTEAFF	TGTGCCAGCAGTGGTAGTACTGAAGCTTTCTTT
TRBJ1-1	many	TRBV11-2	NA	14	CASSPLDGNTEAFF	TGTGCCAGCAGCCCCTTGGACGGGAACACTGAAGCTTTCTTT
TRBJ2-2	many	TRBV3-1	TRBD2	15	CASSQASGNTGELFF	TGTGCCAGCAGCCAAGCTAGCGGGAACACCGGGGAGCTGTTTTTT
TRBJ1-1	many	TRBV20-1	TRBD1	16	CSASAAGGMSGTEAFF	TGCAGTGCTAGCGCAGCAGGGGGTATGTCTGGCACTGAAGCTTTCTTT
TRBJ1-1	many	TRBV29-1	NA	13	CSVTDEGWTEAFF	TGCAGCGTCACCGACGAGGGTTGGACTGAAGCTTTCTTT
TRBJ1-1	NA	TRBV6-9	NA	17	CASRSSRTAQKNTEAFF	TGTGCCAGCAGGTCTTCCCGGACAGCGCAAAAAAACACTGAAGCTTTCTTT
TRBJ1-2	NA	TRBV4-2	NA	16	CASSQDEGAATYGYTF	TGTGCCAGCAGCCAAGACGAAGGGGCCGCCACCTATGGCTACACCTTC
TRBJ2-1	many	TRBV11-3	TRBD2	16	CASSKLSGRGYNEQFF	TGTGCCAGCAGCAAACTAAGCGGGAGAGGTTACAATGAGCAGTTCTTC
TRBJ2-7	many	TRBV7-9	NA	14	CASSPKRDPYEQYF	TGTGCCAGCAGCCCTAAGCGAGACCCCTACGAGCAGTACTTC
TRBJ2-2	NA	TRBV6-1	NA	15	CASSELRGRTGELFF	TGTGCCAGCAGTGAATTGAGGGGCCGGACCGGGGAGCTGTTTTTT
TRBJ1-6	many	TRBV2	NA	15	CASRGDSSYNSPLHF	TGTGCCAGCAGGGGGGATAGCTCCTATAATTCACCCCTCCACTTT
TRBJ1-1	NA	TRBV7-8	NA	12	CASRSWNTEAFF	TGTGCCAGCAGATCCTGGAACACTGAAGCTTTCTTT
TRBJ1-1	NA	TRBV7-2	NA	14	CASSFRTVNTEAFF	TGTGCCAGCAGCTTCCGGACGGTGAACACTGAAGCTTTCTTT
TRBJ1-3	many	TRBV2	NA	13	CASSHGSGNTIYF	TGTGCCAGCAGTCACGGTTCTGGAAACACCATATATTTT
TRBJ2-2	NA	TRBV10-3	TRBD1	15	CAITHGTGGAGELFF	TGTGCCATCACCCACGGGACAGGGGGGGCCGGGGAGCTGTTTTTT
TRBJ2-2	many	TRBV20-1	NA	15	CSASGTGAVTGELFF	TGCAGTGCTAGCGGGACCGGCGCGGTCACCGGGGAGCTGTTTTTT
TRBJ2-1	NA	TRBV20-1	TRBD2	14	CSVRLAGRGGEQFF	TGCAGCGTTAGACTAGCGGGGAGGGGGGGTGAGCAGTTCTTC
TRBJ2-1	many	TRBV7-9	NA	14	CASTRPSSYNEQFF	TGTGCCAGCACAAGGCCGAGCTCCTACAATGAGCAGTTCTTC
TRBJ2-1	NA	TRBV20-1	NA	12	CSARGPKVAQFF	TGCAGTGCTAGGGGGCCGAAAGTCGCGCAGTTCTTC
TRBJ2-1	many	TRBV27	TRBD1	15	CASSSWDRSYNEQFF	TGTGCCAGCAGTTCCTGGGACAGGAGCTACAATGAGCAGTTCTTC
TRBJ2-7	many	TRBV2	TRBD1	15	CASKIPGTGSYEQYF	TGTGCCAGCAAGATCCCCGGGACAGGGTCATACGAGCAGTACTTC
TRBJ2-1	many	TRBV20-1	NA	15	CSAHSRDQGRNEQFF	TGCAGTGCGCATAGCCGGGACCAGGGGCGCAATGAGCAGTTCTTC
TRBJ2-1	many	TRBV14	NA	14	CASSQGFRGREQFF	TGTGCCAGCAGCCAAGGGTTTAGGGGACGGGAGCAGTTCTTC
TRBJ2-5	few	TRBV3-1	TRBD2	14	CASTADGGGETQYF	TGTGCCAGTACCGCGGATGGGGGGGGGGAGACCCAGTACTTC
TRBJ2-7	many	TRBV20-1	TRBD2	16	CSARGIAGGGDYEQYF	TGCAGTGCTAGGGGAATAGCGGGCGGGGGAGATTACGAGCAGTACTTC
TRBJ2-1	NA	TRBV20-1	TRBD2	13	CSDGASGDNEQFF	TGCAGTGACGGGGCTAGCGGCGACAATGAGCAGTTCTTC
TRBJ2-7	many	TRBV5-5	NA	15	CASSLDTGFSYEQYF	TGTGCCAGCAGCTTGGACACGGGGTTCTCCTACGAGCAGTACTTC
TRBJ2-1	many	TRBV6-2/TRBV6-3	TRBD2	14	CASSLLAGGYEQFF	TGTGCCAGCAGTCTGCTAGCGGGAGGATATGAGCAGTTCTTC
TRBJ1-5	many	TRBV6-1	NA	13	CASGDRTDQPQHF	TGTGCCAGCGGAGACCGGACCGATCAGCCCCAGCATTTT
TRBJ1-5	many	TRBV10-2	NA	16	CASSPTPGFSNQPQHF	TGCGCCAGCAGTCCAACCCCAGGGTTTAGCAATCAGCCCCAGCATTTT
TRBJ2-1	many	TRBV20-1	NA	16	CSARDRRLPSYNEQFF	TGCAGTGCTAGAGATAGGAGGCTCCCCTCCTACAATGAGCAGTTCTTC
TRBJ1-2	many	TRBV18	NA	14	CASSAAGSEDGYTF	TGTGCCAGCTCAGCCGCCGGGAGTGAGGATGGCTACACCTTC
TRBJ2-2	NA	TRBV19	NA	16	CASSIGRDWSTGELFF	TGTGCCAGTAGTATAGGACGGGACTGGAGCACCGGGGAGCTGTTTTTT
TRBJ2-5	few	TRBV7-2	TRBD2	18	CASSLGAASGSLQETQYF	TGTGCCAGCAGCTTAGGGGCGGCTAGCGGGAGCCTCCAAGAGACCCAGTACTTC
TRBJ2-5	many	TRBV11-3	TRBD1	16	CASSLAPTGAKETQYF	TGTGCCAGCAGCTTAGCTCCTACAGGGGCCAAGGAGACCCAGTACTTC
TRBJ2-2	many	TRBV20-1	TRBD1	14	CSARGQGNTGELFF	TGCAGTGCTCGAGGACAGGGAAACACCGGGGAGCTGTTTTTT
TRBJ2-1	many	TRBV12-5	TRBD1	14	CASGAGGWYNEQFF	TGTGCTAGTGGGGCAGGGGGTTGGTACAATGAGCAGTTCTTC
TRBJ2-7	many	TRBV7-9	TRBD2	15	CASSQTSGNSYEQYF	TGTGCCAGCAGCCAGACTAGCGGGAACTCCTACGAGCAGTACTTC
TRBJ2-7	few	TRBV5-1	TRBD1	15	CASSLGSRGLYEQYF	TGCGCCAGCAGCTTGGGGTCCAGGGGGTTATACGAGCAGTACTTC
TRBJ2-1	NA	TRBV24-1	TRBD2	16	CATSDGTSGRTGEQFF	TGTGCCACCAGTGACGGGACTAGCGGGAGGACAGGTGAGCAGTTCTTC
TRBJ2-3	many	TRBV12-3/TRBV12-4	TRBD2	18	CASSVTWGLAGVVDTQYF	TGTGCCAGCAGTGTAACCTGGGGACTAGCGGGAGTGGTAGATACGCAGTATTTT